The 24 T cell receptor beta chains below all came from one sample that was sequenced in a study of T cells in Graves' hyperthyroidism and ophthalmopathy. Amplified regions were TCR beta CDR3 sequences from RNA transcripts. Primed by the HTBI set, a first-round RT-PCR was run on the TCR CDR3. TCRdb passed the multiplex PCR reads through MiXCR, listing each CDR3 protein once. The sample lists about 350,000 distinct CDR3 sequences, about 15% occurring once. Sequenced material: blood. The receptors here all came from a woman aged 30 to 39 with Graves' hyperthyroidism.

This clonotype was seen many times. The chain has TRBV5-6 and TRBJ1-2; no definite D call. Germline V lookup: CDR1 SGHDT, CDR2 YYEEEE. V dropped 0 bases and J dropped 1 base, with 13 bases sitting between them. The CDR3 contains 16 residues. CDR3 region: CASSLGSAELNYGYTF. The CDR3 coding sequence is TGTGCCAGCAGCTTGGGTTCGGCAGAACTTAACTATGGCTACACCTTC. The full variable domain, rest sourced from reference TRBV5-6 and TRBJ1-2, is DAGVTQSPTHLIKTRGQQVTLRCSPKSGHDTVSWYQQALGQGPQFIFQYYEEEERQRGNFPDRFSGHQFPNYSSELNVNALLLGDSALYLCASSLGSAELNYGYTFGSGTRLTVV.

This chain joins TRBV10-3 and TRBJ2-1, with TRBD2 matching 9 bases. V shed 3 bases, J shed 9 bases, and the junction held 6 bases outside the gene matches. The germline V gene encodes CDR1 ENHRY and CDR2 SYGVKD. The CDR3 runs 14 residues. The CDR3 bases are TGTGCCATCAGTGATCCGGGACTAGCCGTTGAGCAGTTCTTC. This gives the protein CAISDPGLAVEQFF.

This clonotype has a count of ten or more. The V and J genes are TRBV30 and TRBJ2-7; the D gene is possibly TRBD2 (6 bases). The CDR3 runs to 13 residues. The germline V and J ends were trimmed by 2 bases and 6 bases, with 14 bases remaining between them. Germline CDR1 GTSNPN, CDR2 SVGIG (reference sequence). In nucleotides, the CDR3 is TGTGCCTGGAGTCGCGGGGTACGGCGCGAGCAGTACTTC. The encoded protein is CAWSRGVRREQYF.

This clonotype was seen many times. The chain is built from TRBV9 and TRBJ2-3; D assignment may be TRBD1 or TRBD2 (5 bases each). The CDR3 totals 15 residues. V was shortened by 1 base and J by 6 bases, with 15 bases between the two germline ends. Germline V gene lookup returns CDR1 SGDLS and CDR2 YYNGEE. CDR3 residues: CASSVPGTHSDTQYF. CDR3 bases: TGTGCCAGCAGCGTACCCGGGACCCACAGCGATACGCAGTATTTT.

V gene TRBV7-3 combines with J gene TRBJ1-5; maybe TRBD1 (6 bases). The germline V gene encodes CDR1 SGHTA and CDR2 FQGTGA. Trimming stripped 5 bases from V and 5 bases from J, with 25 bases between. The CDR3 has 18 amino acids. The CDR3 loop is CASSPPFLDKGGHQPQHF. CDR3 DNA sequence: TGTGCCAGCAGCCCCCCGTTCCTTGACAAGGGGGGGCATCAGCCCCAGCATTTT. The variable domain in full, completed from reference TRBV7-3 and TRBJ1-5, reads GAGVSQTPSNKVTEKGKYVELRCDPISGHTALYWYRQSLGQGPEFLIYFQGTGAADDSGLPNDRFFAVRPEGSVSTLKIQRTERGDSAVYLCASSPPFLDKGGHQPQHFGDGTRLSIL.

V is TRBV5-6 and J is TRBJ2-3; D is undetermined. The CDR3 is 15 amino acids. Germline CDR1 reads SGHDT; CDR2 reads YYEEEE. The germline V and J ends were trimmed by 0 bases and 0 bases, with 8 bases remaining between them. As DNA, the CDR3 is TGTGCCAGCAGCTTGGCCCTTGGTAGCACAGATACGCAGTATTTT. Protein product: CASSLALGSTDTQYF.

This clonotype was counted at least ten times. V gene TRBV9 combines with J gene TRBJ2-1; D perhaps matches TRBD1 (6 bases). The germline gives CDR1 SGDLS, CDR2 YYNGEE. The CDR3 loop spans 19 amino acids. The germline V and J ends were trimmed by 0 bases and 6 bases, with 25 bases remaining between them. The CDR3 spells CASSVGIRGGPGVVNEQFF. In DNA form, the CDR3 reads TGTGCCAGCAGCGTAGGCATCAGGGGCGGCCCCGGTGTTGTCAATGAGCAGTTCTTC. Variable domain in full (rest from reference TRBV9 and TRBJ2-1): DSGVTQTPKHLITATGQRVTLRCSPRSGDLSVYWYQQSLDQGLQFLIQYYNGEERAKGNILERFSAQQFPDLHSELNLSSLELGDSALYFCASSVGIRGGPGVVNEQFFGPGTRLTVL.

There are many counts of this clonotype. This rearrangement joins TRBV7-8 to TRBJ2-7, with 8 bases aligning to TRBD2. V lost 5 bases, J lost 3 bases, and 9 bases stayed unmatched. CDR3 length: 15 amino acids. Germline V lookup: CDR1 SGHVS, CDR2 FQNEAQ. The CDR3 region has the DNA TGTGCCAGCAGCCCGCACGGCGCGGGAGGCTACGAGCAGTACTTC. It yields the protein CASSPHGAGGYEQYF.

This clonotype was seen many times. This chain joins TRBV11-2 and TRBJ1-3, with D hard to call. V was cut by 4 bases and J by 9 bases, with 19 bases left in between. This CDR3 has 15 amino acids. Germline CDR1 SGHAT, CDR2 FQNNGV. The CDR3 DNA is TGTGCCAGCAGCTCGAACGGTGTGGGGTTCGGCACCATATATTTT. This sequence encodes CASSSNGVGFGTIYF.

The sample holds many counts of this clonotype. V gene TRBV10-3 combines with J gene TRBJ2-7; D is possibly TRBD2 (6 bases). Germline CDR1 is ENHRY and CDR2 is SYGVKD. This CDR3 has 13 residues. V was trimmed by 4 bases and J by 4 bases, leaving 11 bases between them. For the CDR3, the DNA is TGTGCCATCAGTGGAGGAGGAGGGTACGAGCAGTACTTC. Translating gives CAISGGGGYEQYF.

This clonotype has at least ten counts. V and J are TRBV11-2 and TRBJ2-1; D unclear. The CDR3 consists of 13 residues. V gave up 5 bases and J gave up 5 bases, with 10 bases separating them. Germline values: CDR1 SGHAT, CDR2 FQNNGV. CDR3 nucleotides: TGTGCCAGCAGCCACAATAACAACAATGAGCAGTTCTTC. Encoded protein: CASSHNNNNEQFF.

On this clonotype itself: A read error may produce the germline difference seen at one junction end. The chain uses TRBV10-3 and TRBJ1-6, with unresolved D. CDR3 length: 12 amino acids. Germline assignment: CDR1 ENHRY and CDR2 SYGVKD. CDR3 sequence reads: CAISDYSSPLHF. The CDR3, as DNA: TGTGCCATCAGTGATTATAGTTCACCCCTCCACTTT.

The chain is built from TRBV30 and TRBJ2-7; D gene unclear. The CDR3 length is 13 residues. From germline, CDR1 is GTSNPN and CDR2 SVGIG (reference sequence). The V and J ends lost 3 bases and 6 bases respectively, with 15 bases between them. CDR3 in amino acids: CAWRRSSLGEQYF. For the CDR3, the DNA is TGTGCCTGGAGGAGGAGTAGCCTAGGCGAGCAGTACTTC.

This clonotype was seen many times. The chain carries TRBV6-2 or TRBV6-3 and TRBJ2-7; D gene unclear. This CDR3 region has 15 residues. The germline gives CDR1 MNHEY, CDR2 SVGEGT. With 5 bases removed from V and 3 bases from J, the gap between germline ends came to 17 bases. The CDR3 DNA is TGTGCCAGCAGTCGCCACGACACCTCGGGCTACGAGCAGTACTTC. Translated: CASSRHDTSGYEQYF.

This clonotype was recorded at least ten times. The rearrangement uses TRBV7-9 and TRBJ1-1; TRBD1 might be the D (5 bases). V lost 3 bases, J lost 2 bases, and 13 bases lay in between. Germline V CDR1 and CDR2: SEHNR, FQNEAQ (reference sequence). This CDR3 contains 15 residues. This CDR3 reads CASSFGGPHNTEAFF. Written as DNA, the CDR3 is TGTGCCAGCAGCTTTGGGGGACCACATAACACTGAAGCTTTCTTT.

Many counts were recorded for this clonotype. This rearrangement joins TRBV28 to TRBJ2-1; maybe TRBD1 (5 bases). Germline CDR1 is MDHEN and CDR2 is SYDVKM. The CDR3 contains 15 residues. Trimming took off 2 bases at V and 5 bases at J, with 13 bases between the two ends. In DNA form, the CDR3 reads TGTGCCAGCAGTTTAAGTATACTCAGGGACAATGAGCAGTTCTTC. Protein sequence: CASSLSILRDNEQFF. Drawing the rest from reference TRBV28 and TRBJ2-1, the complete variable domain is DVKVTQSSRYLVKRTGEKVFLECVQDMDHENMFWYRQDPGLGLRLIYFSYDVKMKEKGDIPEGYSVSREKKERFSLILESASTNQTSMYLCASSLSILRDNEQFFGPGTRLTVL.

This clonotype was detected ten times or more. The V call is TRBV10-3, the J call TRBJ2-3; D may be TRBD2 (6 bases). Trimming stripped 11 bases from V and 2 bases from J, with 23 bases between. The germline V gene has CDR1 ENHRY and CDR2 SYGVKD. CDR3 length: 16 amino acids. CDR3 sequence: CASRPPELAHTDTQYF. The CDR3 DNA follows: TGTGCCTCCAGACCCCCGGAGCTAGCGCACACAGATACGCAGTATTTT.

This clonotype was seen more than once but under ten times. A much larger clone sits a single nucleotide away, making a read error possible. V is TRBV29-1 and J is TRBJ2-7; D possibly corresponds to TRBD1 (5 bases). Trimming pared 6 bases from V and 0 bases from J, leaving 12 bases between. Germline CDR1 is SQVTM and CDR2 is ANQGSEA. The CDR3 contains 13 residues. The CDR3 is CSVRQDNSYEQYF. DNA for the CDR3: TGCAGCGTCCGCCAGGACAACTCCTACGAGCAGTACTTC.

This clonotype was recorded once. The chain uses TRBV29-1 and TRBJ2-3, with 7 bases fitting TRBD1. The trim removed 0 bases at V and 11 bases at J, leaving 8 bases unmatched. Germline assignment: CDR1 SQVTM and CDR2 ANQGSEA. CDR3 length equals 13 residues. The DNA of the CDR3 is TGCAGCGTTGAAGACAGGGGGTCTTTTGGGCAGTATTTT. Amino acid sequence: CSVEDRGSFGQYF.

This clonotype showed up many times. The genes are TRBV6-5 and TRBJ2-1; no clear D. Trimming removed 2 bases at V and 5 bases at J, with 13 bases between. The CDR3 runs 15 residues. Looked up from germline, CDR1 is MNHEY and CDR2 is SVGAGI. The CDR3 DNA reads TGTGCCAGCAGTTACGGGTCGGCTCCAAACAATGAGCAGTTCTTC. Amino acids: CASSYGSAPNNEQFF.

This sequence joins TRBV7-9 and TRBJ2-7, with D perhaps TRBD2 (5 bases). The CDR3 has 12 residues. Germline V gene lookup returns CDR1 SEHNR and CDR2 FQNEAQ (reference sequence). V was cut by 6 bases and J by 3 bases, with 9 bases left in between. The CDR3 here is CASRAGDYEQYF. The CDR3 bases are TGTGCCAGCAGGGCCGGGGACTACGAGCAGTACTTC.

The CDR3, as DNA: TGTGCCTGGCGGGGAGAGCAGGGGCCTTGGGAGACCCAGTACTTC. Protein sequence: CAWRGEQGPWETQYF. The chain employs TRBV30 and TRBJ2-5; a possible D gene is TRBD1 (6 bases). V was shortened by 5 bases and J by 5 bases, with 21 bases between the two germline ends. The CDR3 consists of 15 residues. Germline V gene lookup returns CDR1 GTSNPN and CDR2 SVGIG (reference sequence).

This clonotype has ten or more counts. The J gene is TRBJ2-7, the V gene TRBV27; TRBD1 matches 7 bases. The CDR3 runs 18 residues. Germline V gene data show CDR1 as MNHEY and CDR2 as SMNVEV (reference sequence). V shed 8 bases and J 3 bases; nucleotides not matched to a gene: 22. In DNA form, the CDR3 reads TGTGCCAGCGGGCCGGGACAGTCCCCCCGCCGGCCTTACTACGAGCAGTACTTC. Protein sequence: CASGPGQSPRRPYYEQYF.

There are a few counts of this clonotype. The chain joins TRBV12-3 or TRBV12-4 to TRBJ2-1, with D perhaps TRBD1 or TRBD2 (5 bases each). The CDR3 is 15 amino acids. V gave up 6 bases and J gave up 7 bases, with 19 bases separating them. The CDR3 reads CASSPTGTHGNEQFF. CDR3 DNA sequence: TGTGCCAGCAGCCCAACCGGGACCCATGGGAATGAGCAGTTCTTC.